This TCR beta chain appears in the sequencing data of a study of T cells in Graves' hyperthyroidism and ophthalmopathy (dated by TCRdb to about 2019). As for the study more broadly: Peripheral blood samples were taken at the time of initial diagnosis, prior to any treatment. A discovery cohort of 95 to 100 patients, 43 with Graves' ophthalmopathy and more than 55 with stable Graves' hyperthyroidism, was used to find distinguishing TCR V-J signatures. Prospective prediction of ophthalmopathy was tested in an independent validation cohort of 18 to 20 hyperthyroidism patients and 15 to 17 patients who later progressed to ophthalmopathy. The roughly 91 discovery patients were randomly split 7:3 into training and test sets. Thyroid tissue and blood T-cell repertoires from more than five Graves' hyperthyroidism patients were also compared in the study. Once sampling was done, hyperthyroidism patients were given methimazole at a starting dose of 30 mg daily, whereas ophthalmopathy patients were given high-dose intravenous methylprednisolone. According to the paper, TCR Vbeta CDR3 sequencing was carried out on 120 to 150 peripheral blood samples, which came from fewer than 50 ophthalmopathy, 75 or so hyperthyroidism and some 17 progressor patients.

In the ophthalmopathy patients, disease was moderately to severely active, with a Clinical Activity Score of 3 or more, a NOSPECS grade of 4 or more, and a duration of less than 3 months. Any patient with an uncontrolled infection, another autoimmune disease, pregnancy or lactation was excluded. Diagnoses were established on the basis of clinical symptoms, serum thyroxine and TRAb, thyroid ultrasound, and orbital computed tomography. Ficoll-Paque density gradient centrifugation was used to isolate PBMCs from approximately 10 ml of fresh peripheral blood. Total RNA was extracted using Trizol reagent, and RNA quality was assessed on an Agilent 2100 Bioanalyzer. Summary of the overall study and its limitations: No statistical method was used to fix the sample size in advance, and group allocation was not hidden from the investigators. A 13 V-J signature model separated ophthalmopathy from stable hyperthyroidism, with about 90% sensitivity and approximately 81% specificity in cross-validation and 80%/75% in testing. Blood samples also contained most of the expanded thyroid clonotypes (frequency above 0.001), which suggests that blood repertoires may reflect thyroid immune responses. During validation, the model predicted progression to ophthalmopathy a median of approximately 6.5 months ahead of onset, with approximately 70% sensitivity and roughly 75% specificity.

TCR beta CDR3 regions were amplified from RNA transcripts. A first-round RT-PCR of the TCR CDR3 used the HTBI primer set with the Qiagen OneStep RT-PCR kit. A second multiplex PCR round built the libraries, followed by size selection and purification. The libraries were sequenced on an Illumina HiSeq2000 using paired-end 100 bp reads. Processing in the source paper ran as follows. SOAPnuke was used to process the raw data, removing reads that contained adapters or uncalled bases, had a mean Phred below 15, or lacked an exact match to the constant primer or identifier. High-quality paired reads were merged with COPE v1.2.5, and unique nucleotide sequences were defined as clonotypes. MiTCR v1.1 was used to align clonotypes to the IMGT TRBV, TRBD and TRBJ reference segments. Analysis was restricted to V-J combinations with a frequency above 0.0001, which covered roughly 99% of repertoires. The TCS score was defined as F50 (clonal expansion) divided by E x V (chaos), with BLOSUM62-based TCRdist calculated between CDR3 peptides within each V-J. Welch's t-statistics and random forest reduced roughly 500 V-J features to around 14, which were used in a naive Bayes classifier (R e1071). TCRdb reprocessed the public reads (quality trimming at Q25 with fastp, clone calling with MiXCR) and kept in-frame beta chains. Merged by CDR3 protein, the rows form single entries marked with the most common genes and DNA. TCRdb, not the authors, supplied the V and J calls. The sample data list around 600,000 distinct CDR3 sequences, and about 16% of these were observed just once. The top ten clones comprise roughly 3.5% of the sample.

The CDR1 and CDR2 encoded by the germline V gene are SGHDT and YYEEEE. V loses 6 bases of germline sequence and J loses 0 bases, and the interval between the two ends is 15 bases. The CDR3 sequence holds 15 residues, the cysteine and phenylalanine included. The DNA shown is the 45-base CDR3, in frame from base 1. About this clonotype itself: The target of this receptor is not known. Base-call qualities are not available, and no considerably larger clone is one nucleotide away.

The specimen was blood. The chain employs TRBV5-6 and TRBJ1-2, and possibly TRBD1, on 6 matching bases. The clonotype originates from a woman in her thirties or forties with Graves' ophthalmopathy. At the DNA level, the sequence is TGTGCCAGCAACCCCACGGACAGCCCTAACTATGGCTACACCTTC. Translated, this is CASNPTDSPNYGYTF.